Each of the 12 T cell receptor beta chains below was sequenced from the same sample in a study of cytomegalovirus exposure and HLA in healthy donors. Primers: 60 Vbeta forward and 13 Jbeta reverse. This table comes from immunoSEQ multiplex PCR, and its TCRdb copy is limited to in-frame clones, with some not included. The repertoire consists of some 170,000 clones, with approximately 80% occurring once and the leading ten covering less than 4.5%. Sequenced sample: PBMCs. Source of these receptors: a man younger than 45 in good health and CMV-seropositive.

V is TRBV9 and J is TRBJ1-1; perhaps TRBD1 as D (6 bases). The V and J ends lost 4 bases and 3 bases respectively, with 10 bases between them. This CDR3 contains 13 residues. Germline assignment: CDR1 SGDLS and CDR2 YYNGEE. The CDR3 DNA follows: TGTGCCAGCAGCCTAGCAGGGGACACTGAAGCTTTCTTT. It translates to CASSLAGDTEAFF.

The CDR3 nucleotides read TGCGCCAGCAGCCGGGCCTTGAACACCGGGGAGCTGTTTTTT. Its protein product is CASSRALNTGELFF. The chain employs TRBV4-1 and TRBJ2-2; D gene unclear. CDR3 length: 14 amino acids. CDR1 is MGHRA and CDR2 is YSYEKL in the germline V gene. With 4 bases removed from V and 1 base from J, the gap between germline ends came to 7 bases.

The rearrangement uses TRBV11-3 and TRBJ2-2; no firm D call. The CDR3 loop spans 14 amino acids. Germline V gene lookup returns CDR1 SGHNT and CDR2 YENEEA. V lost 5 bases to trimming and J lost 0 bases, with 7 bases between them. In nucleotides, the CDR3 is TGTGCCAGCAGCACACGCTCGAACACCGGGGAGCTGTTTTTT. Its translation is CASSTRSNTGELFF. The full variable domain, with the rest looked up from reference TRBV11-3 and TRBJ2-2, is EAGVVQSPRYKIIEKKQPVAFWCNPISGHNTLYWYLQNLGQGPELLIRYENEEAVDDSQLPKDRFSAERLKGVDSTLKIQPAELGDSAVYLCASSTRSNTGELFFGEGSRLTVL.

The chain employs TRBV5-6 and TRBJ2-3, with a tentative D call TRBD2 (6 bases). Germline V CDR1 and CDR2: SGHDT, YYEEEE. V was shortened by 3 bases and J by 1 base, with 6 bases between the two germline ends. CDR3 length: 13 residues. CDR3 coding DNA: TGTGCCAGCAGCTGGGGGGGCACAGATACGCAGTATTTT. Protein sequence: CASSWGGTDTQYF.

The chain carries TRBV27 and TRBJ1-1; 10 bases line up with TRBD1. The CDR3 length is 14 residues. Germline V lookup: CDR1 MNHEY, CDR2 SMNVEV (reference sequence). V was clipped by 6 bases and J by 1 base; unmatched bases: 2. CDR3 DNA: TGTGCCAGCAGCTGGGACAGGGGGAACACTGAAGCTTTCTTT. This codes for CASSWDRGNTEAFF.

The chain recombines TRBV5-1 with TRBJ2-5, with a weak D call TRBD2 (5 bases). V lost 1 base and J 2 bases, leaving 12 bases between the germline ends. The CDR3 loop spans 15 amino acids. Germline V gene data show CDR1 as SGHRS and CDR2 as YFSETQ. CDR3 sequence reads: CASSLRGKEQETQYF. The CDR3 region has the DNA TGCGCCAGCAGCTTGAGAGGGAAGGAGCAAGAGACCCAGTACTTC.

CDR3 region: CASQGQETNEQYF. The CDR3 DNA is TGTGCCAGCCAGGGACAGGAGACTAACGAGCAGTACTTC. V gene TRBV6-1 combines with J gene TRBJ2-7; the match to TRBD1 covers 8 bases. This CDR3 is 13 amino acids long. The ends lost 8 bases at V and 5 bases at J; junction bases unmatched: 8. Germline CDR1 MNHNS, CDR2 SASEGT.

This chain's CDR3 is CASSSDSNYGYTF. The CDR3 nucleotides read TGTGCCAGCAGCTCGGACAGTAACTATGGCTACACCTTC. The J gene is TRBJ1-2, the V gene TRBV5-6; tentative D call: TRBD1 (6 bases). V lost 3 bases, J lost 1 base, and 7 bases lay in between. CDR3 length: 13 amino acids. In germline, CDR1 is SGHDT, CDR2 YYEEEE.

In DNA form, the CDR3 reads TGTGCCAGCAGTTTATTACAGGCCTACGAGCAGTACTTC. This gives the protein CASSLLQAYEQYF. The rearrangement uses TRBV28 and TRBJ2-7; D is possibly TRBD1 (5 bases). Per the germline V gene, CDR1 is MDHEN and CDR2 is SYDVKM. V was clipped by 1 base and J by 2 bases, with 6 bases between them. CDR3 length: 13 amino acids.

The gene calls are TRBV7-2 and TRBJ2-2; no clear D gene. This CDR3 has 12 residues. The ends were cut back, 5 bases at V and 7 bases at J, with 8 bases in the middle. The germline CDR1 and CDR2 sequences are SGHTA and FQGNSA. CDR3 amino acids: CASSQIFGELFF. The CDR3 DNA is TGTGCCAGCAGCCAAATTTTCGGGGAGCTGTTTTTT. Together with reference TRBV7-2 and TRBJ2-2, the CDR3 gives the full variable domain: GAGVSQSPSNKVTEKGKDVELRCDPISGHTALYWYRQSLGQGLEFLIYFQGNSAPDKSGLPSDRFSAERTGGSVSTLTIQRTQQEDSAVYLCASSQIFGELFFGEGSRLTVL.

The chain links TRBV30 to TRBJ1-1, with 7 positions matching TRBD1. CDR1 and CDR2 (germline): GTSNPN, SVGIG (reference sequence). J was trimmed by 0 bases and V by 3 bases; bases with no gene match: 1. The CDR3 covers 13 residues. The CDR3 coding sequence is TGTGCCTGGAGGGACAGGTTGAACACTGAAGCTTTCTTT. The encoded protein is CAWRDRLNTEAFF.

This chain uses TRBV2 with TRBJ2-7; tentative D call: TRBD2 (5 bases). The germline V gene has CDR1 SNHLY and CDR2 FYNNEI. V lost 8 bases, J lost 4 bases, and 15 bases lay in between. The CDR3 contains 13 residues. CDR3 loop: CASSLGAGYEQYF. CDR3 coding DNA: TGTGCCAGCTCTCTGGGAGCTGGGTACGAGCAGTACTTC.